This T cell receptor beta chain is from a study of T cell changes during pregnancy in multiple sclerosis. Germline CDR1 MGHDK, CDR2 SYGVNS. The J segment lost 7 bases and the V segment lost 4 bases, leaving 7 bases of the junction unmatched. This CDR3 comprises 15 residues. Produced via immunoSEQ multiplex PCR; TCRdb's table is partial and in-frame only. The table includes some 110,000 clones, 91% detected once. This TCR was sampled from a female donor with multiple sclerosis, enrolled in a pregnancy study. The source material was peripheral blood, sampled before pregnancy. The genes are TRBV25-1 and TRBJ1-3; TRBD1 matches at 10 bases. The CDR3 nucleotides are TGTGCCAGCAGTGCCCTGGGGACAGGGGATAACACCATATATTTT. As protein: CASSALGTGDNTIYF.